The entry below describes one TCR beta chain. Trimming pared 4 bases from V and 2 bases from J, leaving 12 bases between. Germline V gene sequence: CDR1 SGHRS, CDR2 YFSETQ. The CDR3 has 14 amino acids. The record originates from a study of technical replicates of blood from a few donors. TCRdb's table, derived via immunoSEQ multiplex PCR, lists solely in-frame clones and lacks some. Of about 72,000 clones listed, roughly 95% were seen once; the top ten hold roughly 0.24%. The V and J genes are TRBV5-1 and TRBJ2-5; no clear D. This TCR was sampled from a human donor in good health. Sequencing was done on a sample of T cells isolated from PBMCs. CDR3 in amino acids: CASSLQRSQETQYF. The DNA of the CDR3 is TGCGCCAGCAGCCTCCAACGGTCGCAAGAGACCCAGTACTTC. Full variable domain (missing parts from reference TRBV5-1 and TRBJ2-5): KAGVTQTPRYLIKTRGQQVTLSCSPISGHRSVSWYQQTPGQGLQFLFEYFSETQRNKGNFPGRFSGRQFSNSRSEMNVSTLELGDSALYLCASSLQRSQETQYFGPGTRLLVL.